Below, 10 T cell receptor beta chains from the same sample are listed, as sequenced in a study of blood T cell repertoires in COVID-19 (dated by TCRdb to about 2020). Receptors were amplified or captured by the immunoSEQ multiplex PCR assay. This is the immuneACCESS table as TCRdb keeps it, with only in-frame sequences that have V and J called. A part of the clones is gone; compared with another copy, unresolved V genes explain less than half, and the rest is unexplained. The sample contains around 100,000 clones, about 91% of them found a single time. Less than 4.5% of the sample is taken by the ten largest. The sequenced sample was peripheral blood. These receptors all stem from a man younger than 35 with acute or convalescent COVID-19.

V is TRBV7-8 and J is TRBJ1-2; no clear D gene. Between the trimmed V and J ends, which lost 1 base and 3 bases, there was a span of 9 bases. The CDR3 sequence is 14 residues long. Germline values: CDR1 SGHVS, CDR2 FQNEAQ. The CDR3 region has the DNA TGTGCCAGCAGCTTAGAAAGTCGAGACTATGGCTACACCTTC. Its translation: CASSLESRDYGYTF.

This clone was seen only once. This chain connects TRBV27 to TRBJ1-2; tentative D call: TRBD1 (5 bases). The V and J ends lost 0 bases and 7 bases respectively, with 15 bases between them. This CDR3 spans 15 amino acids. Germline lookup yields CDR1 MNHEY and CDR2 SMNVEV (reference sequence). CDR3 loop: CASSLSGGDLGGYTF. CDR3 bases: TGTGCCAGCAGTTTATCCGGAGGGGATTTAGGTGGCTACACCTTC.

This chain connects TRBV5-4 to TRBJ2-7, with TRBD2 identical over 10 bases. This CDR3 contains 14 residues. The junction had 8 bases not matched to a gene; V was cut back by 4 bases and J by 7 bases. Germline assignment: CDR1 SGHNT and CDR2 YYREEE (reference sequence). The CDR3 DNA is TGTGCCAGCAGCCCATGGACTAGCGGTGAAGAGCAGTACTTC. It codes for CASSPWTSGEEQYF.

This chain links TRBV21-1 with TRBJ2-4; the table's D call of TRBD1 was not tested on the DNA. TRBV21-1 is described as a pseudogene. The CDR3 is made up of 13 amino acids. Written as DNA, the CDR3 is TGTGCCCCCCTTCCAGGGGGCCAAAACATTCAGTACTTC. Translating it yields CAPLPGGQNIQYF.

V gene TRBV6-1 combines with J gene TRBJ2-7; D unclear. The CDR3 loop spans 13 amino acids. Trimming removed 3 bases from V and 2 bases from J, with 8 bases in between. The germline CDR1 and CDR2 sequences are MNHNS and SASEGT. In nucleotides, the CDR3 is TGTGCCAGCAGTGAGAGTCATACCTACGAGCAGTACTTC. Translated, it gives CASSESHTYEQYF.

V usage is TRBV13 and J usage is TRBJ2-3; 9 bases agree with TRBD1. Germline trimming cut 5 bases from V and 0 bases from J; bases unmatched to any gene: 3. The germline gives CDR1 PRHDT, CDR2 FYEKMQ (reference sequence). This CDR3 has 15 amino acids. CDR3 coding DNA: TGTGCCAGCAGCCTTGGGACAGGGAGCACAGATACGCAGTATTTT. It codes for CASSLGTGSTDTQYF.

The chain carries TRBV4-1 and TRBJ1-1, with a possible D match to TRBD1 (5 bases). Germline CDR1 reads MGHRA; CDR2 reads YSYEKL. Trimming took 1 base from V and 6 from J, leaving 9 bases between them. This CDR3 contains 13 residues. The CDR3 region has the DNA TGCGCCAGCAGCCAAGTCAGGGCCGCTGAAGCTTTCTTT. Its protein is CASSQVRAAEAFF.

The chain links TRBV7-2 to TRBJ1-6, with 7 bases identical to TRBD1. With 1 base clipped from V and 5 bases from J, the junction kept 5 bases outside the gene matches. Germline V gene data show CDR1 as SGHTA and CDR2 as FQGNSA. The CDR3 loop spans 16 amino acids. CDR3 in amino acids: CASSLGPTGHNSPLHF. Written as DNA, the CDR3 is TGTGCCAGCAGCTTAGGACCGACAGGGCATAATTCACCCCTCCACTTT.

The V call is TRBV19, the J call TRBJ1-1; D is possibly TRBD1 (6 bases). The V end was cut by 7 bases, the J end by 3 bases, with 9 bases between. The V gene's germline CDR1 is LNHDA and CDR2 SQIVND (reference sequence). The CDR3 totals 12 residues. CDR3 protein: CASIGGYTEAFF. CDR3 nucleotides: TGTGCCAGTATAGGGGGTTACACTGAAGCTTTCTTT.

The chain has TRBV7-9 and TRBJ2-3, with 11 bases aligning to TRBD2. This CDR3 is built from 17 residues. V trimming: 3 bases; J trimming: 3 bases; junction bases outside the gene matches: 8. Looked up from germline, CDR1 is SEHNR and CDR2 is FQNEAQ (reference sequence). The CDR3 DNA is TGTGCCAGCAGCTTCCCATTAGCGGGGGGGCCGACAGATACGCAGTATTTT. Translation: CASSFPLAGGPTDTQYF.